The clone carrying this T cell receptor (beta chain) appeared many times. Its antigen is unidentified. The sample comes from a study of T cells in Graves' hyperthyroidism and ophthalmopathy. It was RNA transcripts that yielded the amplified TCR beta CDR3 regions. During a first-round RT-PCR of the TCR CDR3, the HTBI primer set was used. TCRdb analysed the multiplex PCR reads with MiXCR anew, one entry per CDR3 protein. The table records approximately 380,000 distinct CDR3 sequences, approximately 17% of them present only once. The CDR3 covers 14 residues. Germline V lookup: CDR1 SGHAT, CDR2 FQNNGV. Germline trimming cut 3 bases from V and 4 bases from J; bases unmatched to any gene: 0. Using around 10 ml of fresh peripheral blood, PBMCs were prepared. Findings of the study overall: Model predictions of ophthalmopathy came a median approximately 6 months before onset.

The chain links TRBV11-2 to TRBJ2-3; 11 bases map to TRBD2. The origin of this receptor is a man between 18 and 29 years old with Graves' ophthalmopathy. What was sequenced was blood. The CDR3 DNA is TGTGCCAGCAGCTTTAGCGGGGGGGCAGATACGCAGTATTTT. This codes for CASSFSGGADTQYF.